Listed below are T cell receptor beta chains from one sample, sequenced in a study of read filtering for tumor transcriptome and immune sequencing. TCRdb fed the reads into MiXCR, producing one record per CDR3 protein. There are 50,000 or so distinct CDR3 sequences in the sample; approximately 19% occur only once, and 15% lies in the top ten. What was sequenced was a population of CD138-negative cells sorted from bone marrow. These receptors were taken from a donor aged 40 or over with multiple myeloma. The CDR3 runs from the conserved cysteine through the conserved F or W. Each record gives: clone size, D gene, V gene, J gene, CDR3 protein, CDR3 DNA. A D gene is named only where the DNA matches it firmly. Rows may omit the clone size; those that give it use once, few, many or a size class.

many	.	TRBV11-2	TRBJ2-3	CASSLSARGASDTQYF	TGTGCCAGCAGCTTATCCGCACGGGGAGCTTCAGATACGCAGTATTTT
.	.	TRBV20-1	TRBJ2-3	CSATGDRGGTDTQYF	TGCAGTGCTACGGGGGATCGGGGAGGCACAGATACGCAGTATTTT
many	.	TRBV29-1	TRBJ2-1	CSVEDQRAGLYNEQFF	TGCAGCGTTGAAGATCAGCGGGCGGGACTCTACAATGAGCAGTTCTTC
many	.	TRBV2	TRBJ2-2	CASSEMGTGELFF	TGTGCCAGCAGTGAAATGGGGACCGGGGAGCTGTTTTTT
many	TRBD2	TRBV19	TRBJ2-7	CASSIPGLVAEQYF	TGTGCCAGTAGTATCCCGGGACTAGTCGCCGAGCAGTACTTC
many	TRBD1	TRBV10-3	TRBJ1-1	CAIKTGLRGPVTEAFF	TGTGCCATCAAGACGGGGTTAAGGGGGCCGGTCACTGAAGCTTTCTTT
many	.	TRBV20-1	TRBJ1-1	CSARDPRGTEAFF	TGCAGTGCTAGAGATCCAAGGGGGACTGAAGCTTTCTTT
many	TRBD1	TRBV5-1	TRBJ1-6	CASSRELDRARSPLHF	TGCGCCAGCAGTCGGGAATTGGACAGGGCACGTTCACCCCTCCACTTT
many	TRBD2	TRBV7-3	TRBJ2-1	CASSPTSGRKYEQFF	TGTGCCAGCAGCCCGACTAGCGGGAGGAAGTATGAGCAGTTCTTC
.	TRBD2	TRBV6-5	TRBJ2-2	CASRLAGGTGELFF	TGTGCCAGCAGACTAGCGGGAGGCACCGGGGAGCTGTTTTTT
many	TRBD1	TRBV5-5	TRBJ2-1	CASSLSGTAYNEQFF	TGTGCCAGCAGCTTGTCGGGGACAGCTTACAATGAGCAGTTCTTC
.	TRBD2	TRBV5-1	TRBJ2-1	CASSPAAAGGPHSEQFF	TGCGCCAGCAGCCCCGCTGCGGCGGGAGGGCCGCATAGTGAGCAGTTCTTC
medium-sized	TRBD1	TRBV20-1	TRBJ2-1	CSAVSGTGGRNEQFF	TGCAGTGCTGTCTCCGGGACAGGGGGTCGCAATGAGCAGTTCTTC
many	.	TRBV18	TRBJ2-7	CASAPSGDHQYF	TGTGCCAGCGCTCCGTCCGGGGACCACCAGTACTTC
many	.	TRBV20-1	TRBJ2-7	CSASQGSGTYEQYF	TGCAGTGCTAGTCAGGGGTCAGGAACCTACGAGCAGTACTTC
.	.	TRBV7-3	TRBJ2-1	CASSPSGTPGGEQFF	TGTGCCAGCAGCCCCTCGGGGACCCCAGGTGGTGAGCAGTTCTTC
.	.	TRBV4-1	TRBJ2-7	CASSRSPGEQYF	TGCGCCAGCAGCCGATCCCCAGGCGAGCAGTACTTC
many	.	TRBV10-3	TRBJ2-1	CALLPDTHSYNEQFF	TGTGCCCTCCTCCCTGACACCCACTCCTACAATGAGCAGTTCTTC
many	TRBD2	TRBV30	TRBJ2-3	CAWSVGASGRAGADTQYF	TGTGCCTGGAGTGTAGGTGCCAGCGGGAGGGCCGGGGCAGATACGCAGTATTTT
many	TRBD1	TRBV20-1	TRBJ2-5	CSARATGGVETQYF	TGCAGTGCTCGAGCGACAGGGGGCGTGGAGACCCAGTACTTC
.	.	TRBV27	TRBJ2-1	CASGYSDEQFF	TGTGCCAGCGGTTATTCCGATGAGCAGTTCTTC
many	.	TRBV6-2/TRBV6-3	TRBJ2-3	CASNLPTPTDTQYF	TGTGCCAGCAACCTCCCCACCCCCACAGATACGCAGTATTTT
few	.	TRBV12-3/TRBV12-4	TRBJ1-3	CASSRVVSGNTIYF	TGTGCCAGCAGCAGGGTAGTCTCTGGAAACACCATATATTTT